Listed below are T cell receptor beta chains from one sample, sequenced in a study of T cell responses to AZD1222 COVID-19 vaccine. Only in-frame clones appear in the TCRdb table, and some are missing; sequencing was by immunoSEQ multiplex PCR. This sample has fewer than 120,000 clones, with about nine tenths found just once. The source was peripheral blood, collected on day 0 of AZD1222 vaccination. The receptors here all came from an adult in good health. CDR3s include the opening cysteine and the closing phenylalanine or tryptophan. The D gene is left open where the match is weak. Only part of the rows carry a size: once, few, many, or a class if the clone is expanded.

size,V,J,length,D,CDR3,DNA
.,TRBV14,TRBJ2-1,15,.,CASSQDRESYNEQFF,TGTGCCAGCAGCCAAGATCGGGAGTCCTACAATGAGCAGTTCTTC
.,TRBV27,TRBJ2-2,16,TRBD2,CASSLLALAGVGELFF,TGTGCCAGCAGTTTATTAGCCCTAGCGGGAGTCGGGGAGCTGTTTTTT
.,TRBV4-1,TRBJ2-7,11,.,CASSQAGEQYF,TGCGCCAGCAGCCAAGCCGGGGAGCAGTACTTC
.,TRBV15,TRBJ1-1,12,.,CATSLQETEAFF,TGTGCCACCAGTTTACAGGAAACTGAAGCTTTCTTT
.,TRBV14,TRBJ1-2,15,.,CASSQDRGAISGYTF,TGTGCCAGCAGCCAAGATCGGGGGGCGATAAGCGGCTACACCTTC
.,TRBV5-1,TRBJ1-1,14,.,CASSYLDRNTEAFF,TGCGCCAGCAGCTACTTAGACAGGAACACTGAAGCTTTCTTT
.,TRBV2,TRBJ1-3,15,.,CATRRAGPSGNTIYF,TGTGCCACCCGGAGGGCAGGGCCCTCTGGAAACACCATATATTTT
.,TRBV9,TRBJ1-6,16,.,CASNLGPGPYNSPLHF,TGTGCCAGCAATTTGGGACCGGGACCGTATAATTCACCCCTCCACTTT
.,TRBV2,TRBJ2-1,12,.,CASSLGWDEQFF,TGTGCCAGCAGTCTAGGGTGGGATGAGCAGTTCTTC
.,TRBV14,TRBJ2-7,15,.,CASSQVGLSSYEQYF,TGTGCCAGCAGCCAAGTAGGGTTAAGCTCCTACGAGCAGTACTTC
.,TRBV4-1,TRBJ2-1,16,.,CASSQEEGPVYNEQFF,TGCGCCAGCAGCCAAGAAGAAGGGCCAGTATACAATGAGCAGTTCTTC
few,TRBV7-9,TRBJ2-3,14,.,CASSSAGWGDTQYF,TGTGCCAGCAGCTCCGCGGGGTGGGGGGATACGCAGTATTTT
.,TRBV10-2,TRBJ2-7,13,TRBD1,CATGQGNNYEQYF,TGCGCCACCGGACAGGGAAACAACTACGAGCAGTACTTC
.,TRBV2,TRBJ2-5,14,TRBD1,CASSNQGVRETQYF,TGTGCCAGCAGTAACCAGGGGGTTCGGGAGACCCAGTACTTC
.,TRBV19,TRBJ2-7,13,.,CASSTGLGYEQYF,TGTGCCAGTAGTACCGGACTGGGATACGAGCAGTACTTC
.,TRBV30,TRBJ1-6,14,.,CAWNPRSYNSPLHF,TGTGCCTGGAATCCCCGCTCCTATAATTCACCCCTCCACTTT
.,TRBV20-1,TRBJ1-1,11,.,CSATGPAEAFF,TGCAGTGCCACCGGACCAGCTGAAGCTTTCTTT
.,TRBV27,TRBJ2-2,16,.,CASSSRPNWNTGELFF,TGTGCCAGCAGTTCACGGCCCAATTGGAACACCGGGGAGCTGTTTTTT
.,TRBV27,TRBJ1-2,13,TRBD1,CASSDRDNYGYTF,TGTGCCAGCTCGGACAGGGACAACTATGGCTACACCTTC
.,TRBV12-3/TRBV12-4,TRBJ1-3,13,.,CASTPNRGNTIYF,TGTGCCAGCACCCCCAACAGGGGAAACACCATATATTTT
.,TRBV28,TRBJ2-7,15,.,CASRALRGLRYEQYF,TGTGCCAGCAGGGCCCTCAGGGGCCTACGGTACGAGCAGTACTTC
.,TRBV6-5,TRBJ1-1,12,.,CASRGSSTEAFF,TGTGCCAGCAGGGGCAGTTCGACTGAAGCTTTCTTT
.,TRBV19,TRBJ1-2,17,.,CASSILLGGPNQDGYTF,TGTGCCAGTAGTATTCTTCTGGGGGGCCCCAACCAGGATGGCTACACCTTC
.,TRBV29-1,TRBJ1-1,12,.,CSVDGGAIEAFF,TGCAGCGTTGACGGGGGGGCTATTGAAGCTTTCTTT
.,TRBV11-3,TRBJ2-5,15,TRBD2,CASSLAAGGKETQYF,TGTGCCAGCAGCTTAGCCGCGGGGGGTAAAGAGACCCAGTACTTC
.,TRBV19,TRBJ2-7,17,.,CASSMGGLRDRSYEQYF,TGTGCCAGTAGTATGGGTGGTCTCCGGGATCGATCCTACGAGCAGTACTTC
.,TRBV9,TRBJ2-2,14,TRBD2,CASSASGTSRELFF,TGTGCCAGCAGCGCTTCCGGGACTAGCAGGGAGCTGTTTTTT
once,TRBV13,TRBJ2-7,13,.,CASSRDRSYEQYF,TGTGCCAGCAGCCGGGACCGCTCCTACGAGCAGTACTTC
.,TRBV4-1,TRBJ2-3,15,.,CATQSLGLFADTQYF,TGCGCCACCCAAAGTCTCGGTCTTTTCGCAGATACGCAGTATTTT
.,TRBV19,TRBJ2-7,13,TRBD1,CASSQQGAYEQYF,TGTGCCAGTAGTCAACAGGGGGCTTACGAGCAGTACTTC
.,TRBV6-5,TRBJ1-3,14,TRBD1,CASSRTGSGNTIYF,TGTGCCAGCAGTCGGACAGGCTCTGGAAACACCATATATTTT
.,TRBV19,TRBJ2-2,15,.,CASSIGHGLTGELFF,TGTGCCAGTAGTATCGGACATGGACTAACCGGGGAGCTGTTTTTT
.,TRBV5-1,TRBJ1-1,12,.,CASSLVDSEAFF,TGCGCCAGCAGCTTGGTTGACAGTGAAGCTTTCTTT
.,TRBV19,TRBJ2-1,13,.,CASSIDLWNEQFF,TGTGCCAGTAGTATAGACCTTTGGAATGAGCAGTTCTTC
few,TRBV12-5,TRBJ1-5,15,.,CASGLVLGRDQPQHF,TGTGCTAGTGGTTTGGTACTGGGTAGGGATCAGCCCCAGCATTTT
.,TRBV3-1/TRBV3-2,TRBJ1-5,14,.,CASSQSLHNQPQHF,TGTGCCAGCAGCCAATCCCTACATAATCAGCCCCAGCATTTT
.,TRBV30,TRBJ1-5,13,.,CAWSVQGNQPQHF,TGTGCCTGGAGTGTACAGGGCAATCAGCCCCAGCATTTT
.,TRBV10-2,TRBJ2-3,13,TRBD2,CASSERGGDTQYF,TGCGCCAGCAGTGAGCGGGGGGGAGATACGCAGTATTTT
.,TRBV27,TRBJ1-2,15,.,CASSNVGGSNYGYTF,TGTGCCAGCAGCAACGTCGGGGGCTCTAACTATGGCTACACCTTC
.,TRBV20-1,TRBJ1-1,11,.,CSAGRGTEAFF,TGCAGTGCCGGACGGGGAACTGAAGCTTTCTTT
.,TRBV6-5,TRBJ1-1,13,.,CASIRASRTEAFF,TGTGCCAGCATTAGGGCCTCGAGGACTGAAGCTTTCTTT
.,TRBV7-8,TRBJ1-6,14,TRBD1,CASSPGQGNSPLHF,TGTGCCAGCAGCCCGGGACAGGGGAATTCACCCCTCCACTTT
.,TRBV19,TRBJ1-1,11,.,CASLYHTEAFF,TGTGCCAGTTTGTACCACACTGAAGCTTTCTTT
.,TRBV11-2,TRBJ2-3,19,TRBD2,CASSLESWGSGGAPDTQYF,TGTGCCAGCAGCTTAGAATCGTGGGGTAGCGGGGGGGCACCAGATACGCAGTATTTT
.,TRBV29-1,TRBJ2-3,16,TRBD2,CSVGGTSALGADTQYF,TGCAGCGTGGGGGGGACGTCGGCGCTGGGAGCAGATACGCAGTATTTT
.,TRBV27,TRBJ1-1,13,.,CASTTTMGTEAFF,TGTGCCAGCACCACCACGATGGGGACTGAAGCTTTCTTT
.,TRBV7-8,TRBJ2-3,15,TRBD2,CASSFLAGFTDTQYF,TGTGCCAGCAGCTTTCTAGCGGGATTCACAGATACGCAGTATTTT